The entry below describes one T cell receptor beta chain. The antigen this receptor binds is unknown. Per-base qualities were not stored, and no clone one base away is much larger. The library came from the immunoSEQ multiplex PCR assay. A mixture of 60 forward primers for TCR Vbeta segments and 13 reverse primers for TCR Jbeta segments was used in the multiplex PCR. A multiplex PCR assay on genomic DNA amplified the CDR3 region of rearranged TCR beta genes. Amplified TCR beta libraries were sequenced as 87-base-pair reads on the Illumina HiSeq System. The study's own analysis went as follows. Across the 500 to 850 repertoires, a later analysis counted roughly 77 million unique TCR beta chains, around 11 million of which were shared by at least two donors. A nearest-neighbor algorithm error-corrected the raw reads and collapsed the reads into unique sequences, merging closely related sequences to remove PCR and sequencing errors. To assign V, D and J gene segments, CDR3 sequences were aligned to IMGT reference sequences. For a sequence to be retained, at least a six-nucleotide match to both a V gene segment and a J gene segment was required. A rearrangement was called productive if the CDR3 had no stop codons and remained in frame with V and J, and every other rearrangement was called non-productive. CDR3 was defined by IMGT convention, running from the second conserved V-encoded cysteine to the conserved J-encoded phenylalanine. The earlier analysis of about 530 of the donors excluded any sequence lacking an unambiguous match to a single V gene segment. An earlier analysis of a few hundred of the donors called V segments functional above 56.7% productive rearrangements and segregating when the between-donor standard deviation exceeded 5%. A statistical classification framework was developed to diagnose cytomegalovirus status using the catalog of TCR beta chain sequences. In a later analysis, TCR nucleotide sequences were compared against IMGT/GENE-DB human TR gene sequences so that V and J genes could be assigned. Using the TCRdist pipeline, a later analysis assigned CDR3 sequences along with most-parsimonious VDJ recombination scenarios. In a later analysis, each TCR beta chain was defined by its CDR3 amino acid sequence together with its V-gene family, and reads lacking a unique V-gene family were excluded. A later analysis removed 550 to 700 highly shared, low-generation-probability nucleotide sequences to deal with suspected cross-contamination and a sequencing artifact. In a later analysis, a clonal expansion index for each public chain was calculated from normalized within-repertoire ranks of inferred template counts. In a later analysis, generation probabilities were computed using a VDJ recombination model fitted to out-of-frame rearrangements, and the results were checked against IGoR. Hypergeometric tests were used in a later analysis to score TCR-TCR, TCR-HLA and TCR-CMV co-occurrence, with a repertoire-size bias correction applied to the TCR pairs. A later analysis estimated false discovery rates by permuting HLA or CMV assignments 20 times. In a later analysis, co-occurring TCRs were grouped with DBSCAN, and TCRdist sequence similarity was added when clustering was performed within HLA-allele-positive subsets. Repertoires with fewer than 30,000 or more than 120,000 public chains, plus five repertoires with anomalous nucleotide sharing, were excluded from co-occurrence clustering. Drawn from immuneACCESS, this table holds only the in-frame rearrangements with V and J called that TCRdb kept. Clones are partly lost; checked studies trace under half to an unresolved V gene and leave the rest unexplained. V, J and clone size derive from that table, while D and trimming were established from the DNA sequence. The sample table records fewer than 100,000 clones; roughly three quarters of these occur just once. Of the sample, about 2% falls within the top ten clones.

These data belong to a study of cytomegalovirus exposure and HLA in healthy donors (dated 2017 in TCRdb). Background for the entire study: An earlier analysis of approximately 600 of the donors reported roughly 300 Gb of sequence data and 100 million to 140 million unique TCR beta sequences from 150 million to 200 million T cells. An early release that covered about 600 HLA-typed donors contained 250 to 350 gigabases of sequencing data and tens of millions of unique TCR sequences. Among the approximately 400 genotyped donors, around 81% belonged to the genetic ancestry cluster associated with self-reported Caucasian donors. The study aimed to test whether signatures of past pathogen exposure could be identified by cataloging public T cell receptors. The study used immunosequencing to profile the T cell repertoires of approximately 640 subjects and linked those repertoires to cytomegalovirus serostatus. A separate validation cohort of about 110 different subjects was used in addition to the 666-subject first cohort. To predict cytomegalovirus infection status, the study combined high-throughput TCR immunosequencing, statistical association of individual TCRs with disease status, and machine learning. To study patterns of TCR occurrence, a later analysis re-analyzed previously published TCR beta repertoires from around 660 donors and added high-resolution HLA genotyping. Rather than using new phenotypic data, the later analysis identified candidate immune exposures from TCR beta sequences and from how often those sequences occurred across donors. In an earlier analysis of 587 of the donors, high-throughput TCR beta sequencing was used to judge whether each TCR beta V gene segment behaved as functional or pseudogenic. Donor age, sex, ethnicity and CMV serostatus were compiled together with the repertoire data. Genome-wide SNP genotypes for about 65% of the roughly 700 donors were used in a later genetic analysis, which treated that subset as a discovery cohort. Every repertoire in the discovery cohort had been generated on one and the same sequencing platform. HLA typing covered class I and class II loci at four-digit resolution. The number of donors typed differed by locus, with roughly 629-640 for A, B, C, DRB1 and DQB1, around 500 for DQA1, 600 to 610 for DPA1, and 400 to 490 for DPB1. Because of strong linkage in the cohort, five DR-DQ haplotypes were treated as single units for association and clustering. Among some 410 genotyped donors of the cohort, an average of approximately 200,000 unique TCR beta nucleotide sequences was sequenced per donor, of which about 20% were non-productive.

Trimming leaves V shorter by 6 bases and J shorter by 8 bases, with the junction holding 14 bases beyond the gene matches. Reading from cysteine to phenylalanine, the CDR3 counts 17 amino acids. Only CDR3 DNA is held: 51 bases, read in frame from base 1. CDR1 and CDR2 (SGHVS, FQNEAQ) derive from the germline V gene. The cohort was made up of approximately 700 healthy bone marrow donors. At the time of sampling, every cohort member was nominally healthy, though immune exposures that went unrecorded were likely present. The donor was CMV seronegative and belonged to the group of roughly 330 seronegative cohort members. Every donor gave a peripheral blood sample, and the peripheral blood mononuclear cells from that sample were used for TCR beta sequencing. The Qiagen DNeasy Blood Extraction Kit was used to extract genomic DNA from the blood cell samples. The research as a whole found: The classifier was reported to diagnose cytomegalovirus status with high specificity and sensitivity in both the original cohort and the validation cohort. When HLA alleles, especially DR and DQ, strongly co-occurred, attributing TCR associations to individual alleles was difficult. While some public TCRs were present in many individuals, most TCR sequences turned up only very rarely across donors. A further reported finding was that TCR beta sequences accurately predicted the HLA-A and HLA-B alleles for most subjects in the first cohort. Linkage disequilibrium might explain the correlated functional status among segregating V segments, but an unknown experimental factor could not be ruled out. In an earlier analysis of 587 of the donors, most TCR beta V segments appeared in productive rearrangements about 87% or about 30% of the time, broadly matching IMGT annotations. It was suggested by the authors that the approach could potentially be generalized to other disease states and immunological phenotypes. In a later analysis, HLA-associated TCR beta chains were found to be more clonally expanded and to have lower generation probabilities than equally common non-associated chains. A later genetic analysis reported fewer N-insertions in productive TCRs among donors in an Asian-associated ancestry cluster than the roughly 670-donor mean. This cohort had only TCR beta chains sequenced, and the lack of alpha or paired-chain data limited which features could be detected. Some IMGT-functional V segments, including TRBV6-2 and TRBV6-3, could not be told apart with the 87-base-pair reads, so those segments were excluded. A later analysis reported that several top co-occurrence clusters appeared linked to parvovirus B19, influenza, CMV and Epstein-Barr virus. In vitro tests confirmed that a few of the cytomegalovirus-associated TCR beta chains recognize cytomegalovirus antigens. Because HLA typing was missing for some donors at each locus, association tests included only the typed subset. A cluster of highly shared sequence variants was judged likely to represent a technical artifact of the sequencing pipeline. The study gave a list of more than 150 TCR beta chains associated with cytomegalovirus. Most CMV-associated TCR beta chains appeared to be HLA-restricted in a later analysis, and the HLA associations seemed to be driven largely by CMV exposure. In a later analysis, the rate of TCR association differed among HLA loci, with DRB1 alleles having the most associated TCRs and HLA-C alleles having the fewest. Sequencing depth was assumed to be roughly uniform across donors in the presence/absence analyses, though that assumption may not hold. Roughly 15 rarely observed V segments, including chromosome 9 orphons, were excluded from the earlier analysis of several hundred of the donors because counts were too low. V-gene and J-gene trimming of TCR beta chains was associated with a missense DCLRE1C variant in a later genetic analysis, and the association was replicated in an independent cohort. The only immune exposure information available for the cohort was CMV serostatus. A later analysis associated about 18,000 TCR beta sequences with specific HLA alleles at a false discovery rate of 0.05.

Specimen: PBMCs. The chain joins TRBV7-8 to TRBJ1-6, and 9 junction bases match TRBD1. The TCR comes from a man aged 35 to 55 in good health and CMV-seronegative. The CDR3 reads CASSFITGTGNDSPLHF. The sequence in DNA is TGTGCCAGCAGTTTCATTACCGGGACAGGGAATGATTCACCCCTCCACTTT.